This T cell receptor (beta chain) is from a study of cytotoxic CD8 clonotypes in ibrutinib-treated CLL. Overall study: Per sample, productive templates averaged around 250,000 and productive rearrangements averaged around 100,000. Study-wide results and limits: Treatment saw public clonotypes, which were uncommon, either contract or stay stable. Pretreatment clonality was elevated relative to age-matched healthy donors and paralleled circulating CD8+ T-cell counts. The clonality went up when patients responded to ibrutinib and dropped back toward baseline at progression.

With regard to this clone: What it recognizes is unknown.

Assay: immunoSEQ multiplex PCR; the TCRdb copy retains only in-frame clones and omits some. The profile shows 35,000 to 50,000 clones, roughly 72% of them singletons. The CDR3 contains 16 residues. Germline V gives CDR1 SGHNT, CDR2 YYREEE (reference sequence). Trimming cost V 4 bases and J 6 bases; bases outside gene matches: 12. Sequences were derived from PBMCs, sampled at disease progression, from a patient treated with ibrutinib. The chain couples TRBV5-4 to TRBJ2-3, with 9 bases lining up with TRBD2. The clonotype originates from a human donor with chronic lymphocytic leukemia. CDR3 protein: CASSTEAGLASDTQYF. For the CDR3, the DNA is TGTGCCAGCAGCACCGAGGCTGGACTAGCGTCGGATACGCAGTATTTT. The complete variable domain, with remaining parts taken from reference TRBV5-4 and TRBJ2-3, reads ETGVTQSPTHLIKTRGQQVTLRCSSQSGHNTVSWYQQALGQGPQFIFQYYREEENGRGNFPPRFSGLQFPNYSSELNVNALELDDSALYLCASSTEAGLASDTQYFGPGTRLTVL.